The 19 T cell receptor beta chains listed next were all sequenced from one sample in a study of blood T cell repertoires in COVID-19. Here immunoSEQ multiplex PCR was the method, and the copy in TCRdb shows in-frame clones only, minus some. The repertoire has about 53,000 clones, 85% to 95% of them found once; the top ten carry around 3%. Sequences were obtained from peripheral blood. The receptor source for this set is a human donor in a cohort sampled during active COVID-19.

The chain couples TRBV19 to TRBJ1-1; a weak D match, TRBD1 (5 bases). V lost 10 bases to trimming and J lost 0 bases, with 21 bases between them. The germline V gene encodes CDR1 LNHDA and CDR2 SQIVND (reference sequence). The CDR3 totals 16 residues. CDR3 region: CATTGSGRRLNTEAFF. CDR3 DNA: TGTGCCACGACCGGTTCAGGGAGGAGGTTGAACACTGAAGCTTTCTTT. The entire variable domain, with the rest obtained from reference TRBV19 and TRBJ1-1, is as follows: DGGITQSPKYLFRKEGQNVTLSCEQNLNHDAMYWYRQDPGQGLRLIYYSQIVNDFQKGDIAEGYSVSREKKESFPLTVTSAQKNPTAFYLCATTGSGRRLNTEAFFGQGTRLTVV.

The chain joins TRBV11-2 to TRBJ2-1; the D gene is possibly TRBD1 (5 bases). With 2 bases removed from V and 10 bases from J, the gap between germline ends came to 15 bases. The CDR3 sequence is 14 residues long. The germline gives CDR1 SGHAT, CDR2 FQNNGV. The CDR3 DNA is TGTGCCAGCAGCTTATTTTCCAGGGATAGAGAGCAGTTCTTC. It translates to CASSLFSRDREQFF.

The V and J genes are TRBV5-1 and TRBJ2-3, with 8 bases that match TRBD1. The J segment lost 6 bases and the V segment lost 0 bases, leaving 3 bases of the junction unmatched. This CDR3 has 14 residues. Germline V lookup: CDR1 SGHRS, CDR2 YFSETQ. CDR3 loop: CASSLVTGGDTQYF. The CDR3 DNA follows: TGCGCCAGCAGCTTGGTAACAGGGGGGGATACGCAGTATTTT.

The CDR3 DNA is TGTGCCAGTCGATTCAGTCAATACTATGGCTACACCTTC. This sequence encodes CASRFSQYYGYTF. The chain joins TRBV2 to TRBJ1-2; D remains ambiguous. The V gene lost 9 bases and the J gene lost 3 bases, with 14 bases spanning the gap. Germline CDR1 is SNHLY and CDR2 is FYNNEI. This CDR3 contains 13 residues.

V and J are TRBV5-1 and TRBJ2-7; 7 positions agree with TRBD1. The ends lost 1 base at V and 7 bases at J; junction bases unmatched: 8. The CDR3 sequence is 14 residues long. Per germline, CDR1 SGHRS and CDR2 YFSETQ. The CDR3 DNA sequence: TGCGCCAGCAGCTTGACAGGGGTTTTGGGGGAGCAGTACTTC. This gives the protein CASSLTGVLGEQYF. Complete variable domain (other parts from reference TRBV5-1 and TRBJ2-7): KAGVTQTPRYLIKTRGQQVTLSCSPISGHRSVSWYQQTPGQGLQFLFEYFSETQRNKGNFPGRFSGRQFSNSRSEMNVSTLELGDSALYLCASSLTGVLGEQYFGPGTRLTVT.

V gene TRBV19 combines with J gene TRBJ1-2; possible D gene TRBD1, 5 bases. CDR1 LNHDA and CDR2 SQIVND come from the germline V gene (reference sequence). Between the trimmed V and J ends, which lost 5 bases and 5 bases, there was a span of 12 bases. This CDR3 has 13 residues. CDR3 bases: TGTGCCAGTAGTCCCCAGGGTGAATATGGCTACACCTTC. It translates to CASSPQGEYGYTF.

This chain uses TRBV6-5 with TRBJ2-7; possibly TRBD2 for D (6 bases). The CDR3 has 15 amino acids. From germline, CDR1 is MNHEY and CDR2 SVGAGI. The V end was cut by 6 bases, the J end by 2 bases, with 17 bases between. The CDR3: CASSWTGRGTYEQYF. CDR3 in DNA: TGTGCCAGCAGCTGGACCGGGAGAGGAACCTACGAGCAGTACTTC.

DNA for the CDR3: TGTGCCAGCAGCCCCGAGGACAGCTTAAACACCATATATTTT. Translating it yields CASSPEDSLNTIYF. V gene TRBV2 combines with J gene TRBJ1-3, with D perhaps TRBD1 (6 bases). This CDR3 is built from 14 residues. V lost 6 bases and J 6 bases, leaving 15 bases between the germline ends. CDR1 and CDR2 from the germline V gene are SNHLY and FYNNEI.

The chain has TRBV5-1 and TRBJ2-5, with 9 nucleotides matching TRBD2. The CDR3 consists of 17 residues. Germline V gives CDR1 SGHRS, CDR2 YFSETQ. Trimming took 0 bases from V and 0 from J; bases not matched to a gene: 6. CDR3 DNA: TGCGCCAGCAGCTTGGTTAGCGGGGGCCGATACCAAGAGACCCAGTACTTC. Encoded protein: CASSLVSGGRYQETQYF.

This chain links TRBV28 with TRBJ1-3, with a possible D match to TRBD1 (6 bases). The ends were cut back, 4 bases at V and 2 bases at J, with 12 bases in the middle. The CDR3 length is 15 residues. The V gene's germline CDR1 is MDHEN and CDR2 SYDVKM. CDR3 nucleotide sequence: TGTGCCAGCAGTTCTTGGACAGCCACTGGAAACACCATATATTTT. It is translated as CASSSWTATGNTIYF.

The V call is TRBV5-4, the J call TRBJ2-5, with D perhaps TRBD1 (5 bases). Germline CDR1 reads SGHNT; CDR2 reads YYREEE (reference sequence). Trimming stripped 0 bases from V and 2 bases from J, with 8 bases between. This CDR3 spans 14 amino acids. CDR3 DNA sequence: TGTGCCAGCAGCTTGGGACCAGGGCAAGAGACCCAGTACTTC. It codes for CASSLGPGQETQYF.

This clone was picked up one time. This chain links TRBV6-4 with TRBJ1-2; D possibly corresponds to TRBD1 (6 bases). This CDR3 has 13 residues. Germline assignment: CDR1 MRHNA and CDR2 SNTAGT. V dropped 3 bases and J dropped 6 bases, with 11 bases sitting between them. The DNA of the CDR3 is TGTGCCAGCAGTGAGGGGACAAGAAATGGCTACACCTTC. Translating gives CASSEGTRNGYTF.

The rearrangement links TRBV28 to TRBJ2-2, with a weak D call TRBD1 (6 bases). V lost 1 base, J lost 1 base, and 10 bases lay in between. The CDR3 is 16 residues long. Germline CDR1 MDHEN, CDR2 SYDVKM. CDR3 sequence reads: CASSLSRGWNTGELFF. CDR3 DNA sequence: TGTGCCAGCAGTTTATCCAGGGGATGGAACACCGGGGAGCTGTTTTTT.

The chain has TRBV20-1 and TRBJ2-3, with 11 nucleotides matching TRBD1. Germline CDR1 reads DFQATT; CDR2 reads SNEGSKA (reference sequence). The CDR3 is 14 residues long. V trimming: 6 bases; J trimming: 3 bases; junction bases outside the gene matches: 5. CDR3 bases: TGCAGTGCAAGTGGGACAGGGGGAACAGATACGCAGTATTTT. As protein: CSASGTGGTDTQYF.

The chain couples TRBV6-2 or TRBV6-3 to TRBJ1-5; the D is unclear. The V end was cut by 5 bases, the J end by 6 bases, with 11 bases between. The CDR3 spans 13 residues. Germline V gene lookup returns CDR1 MNHEY and CDR2 SVGEGT. The CDR3 reads CASSLTEGQPQHF. CDR3 coding DNA: TGTGCCAGCAGTCTTACAGAGGGTCAGCCCCAGCATTTT.

The chain joins TRBV29-1 to TRBJ1-1; D gene uncertain. This CDR3 contains 12 residues. V lost 4 bases to trimming and J lost 1 base, with 7 bases between them. CDR1 is SQVTM, CDR2 ANQGSEA, per germline. The chain's CDR3 is CSVAGKNTEAFF. DNA for the CDR3: TGCAGCGTTGCCGGGAAGAACACTGAAGCTTTCTTT.

The chain carries TRBV6-6 and TRBJ2-3, with D possibly being TRBD1 (5 bases). Germline CDR1 and CDR2: MNHNY and SVGAGI (reference sequence). V was shortened by 4 bases and J by 0 bases, with 8 bases between the two germline ends. The CDR3 runs 14 residues. The CDR3 sequence: CASSLGQSTDTQYF. The DNA of the CDR3 is TGTGCCAGCAGTTTGGGGCAGAGCACAGATACGCAGTATTTT.

CDR3 residues: CASSMTVVAYRYTF. The CDR3 bases are TGTGCCAGTAGTATGACTGTGGTTGCGTACCGCTACACCTTC. The V gene is TRBV19, the J gene TRBJ1-2; no clear D gene. Germline V gene sequence: CDR1 LNHDA, CDR2 SQIVND (reference sequence). This CDR3 contains 14 residues. Trimming left V 3 bases short and J 9 bases short, with 17 bases between.

The chain couples TRBV7-9 to TRBJ2-1; D ambiguous. Between the trimmed V and J ends, which lost 2 bases and 8 bases, there was a span of 4 bases. Germline V CDR1 and CDR2: SEHNR, FQNEAQ (reference sequence). There are 11 residues in the CDR3. CDR3 sequence (DNA): TGTGCCAGCAGCTTAATAGATGAGCAGTTCTTC. Encoded protein: CASSLIDEQFF.